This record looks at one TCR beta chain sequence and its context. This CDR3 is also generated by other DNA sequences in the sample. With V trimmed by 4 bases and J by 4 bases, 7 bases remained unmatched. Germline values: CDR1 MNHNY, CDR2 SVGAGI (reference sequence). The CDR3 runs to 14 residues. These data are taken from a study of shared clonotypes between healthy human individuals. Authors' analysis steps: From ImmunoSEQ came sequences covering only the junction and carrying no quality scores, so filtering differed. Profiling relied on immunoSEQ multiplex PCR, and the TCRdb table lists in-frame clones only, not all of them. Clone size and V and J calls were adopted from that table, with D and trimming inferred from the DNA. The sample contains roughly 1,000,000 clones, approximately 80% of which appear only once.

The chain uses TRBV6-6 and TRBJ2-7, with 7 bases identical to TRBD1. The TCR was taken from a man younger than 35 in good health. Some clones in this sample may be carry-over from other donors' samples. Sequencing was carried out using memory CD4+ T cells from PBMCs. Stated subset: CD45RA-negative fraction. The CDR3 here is CASSSTGVRYEQYF. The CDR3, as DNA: TGTGCCAGCAGTTCAACAGGGGTGAGGTACGAGCAGTACTTC.